This T cell receptor (beta chain) was captured by sequencing in a study of T-cell memory formation after mild COVID-19. A single record per CDR3 protein comes from TCRdb applying MiXCR to the 5' RACE reads. The data hold about 410,000 distinct CDR3 sequences, with roughly 18% observed a single time. This CDR3 is 14 amino acids long. V lost 2 bases to trimming and J lost 9 bases, with 14 bases between them. Germline assignment: CDR1 MDHEN and CDR2 SYDVKM. Sequenced input: PBMCs or a T cell subset sorted from them (not recorded which). The chain employs TRBV28 and TRBJ2-1; D is undetermined. The receptor was isolated from a man in his late teens or twenties who had mild COVID-19 (a few samples of this study predate the infection). Cell type and time point are not known. CDR3 bases: TGTGCCAGCAGTTTAGCCAGCGTTATAGTTGAGCAGTTCTTC. Its protein product is CASSLASVIVEQFF.